A selection of T cell receptor beta chains follows, all from one sample in a study of vaccination and CD4 T cells after COVID-19. Each CDR3 protein is one row after TCRdb ran MiXCR on the PCR reads. The sample has 9,500 to 15,000 distinct CDR3 sequences; roughly 29% are singletons. Which antigens these TCRs recognize remains unknown. The input for sequencing was CD4+ T cells from blood, cultured in vitro, taken after SARS-CoV-2 vaccination. These TCRs come from a human donor who had recovered from COVID-19. The CDR3 runs from the conserved cysteine through the conserved F or W. Each record gives: J gene, clone size, D gene, V gene, CDR3 DNA, CDR3 protein. D genes are given only for firm matches. Only some rows state a clone size, as once, few, many or a class for expanded clones.

J: TRBJ1-4; size: .; D: .; V: TRBV6-1; DNA: TGTGCCAGCAGTGAGTCGAGGACCGGAGAAAAACTGTTTTTT; CDR3: CASSESRTGEKLFF
J: TRBJ2-1; size: .; D: TRBD2; V: TRBV14; DNA: TGTGCCAGCAGCCGTTTGGGGAGGGCCTCCGATGAGCAGTTCTTC; CDR3: CASSRLGRASDEQFF
J: TRBJ2-1; size: .; D: TRBD2; V: TRBV7-2; DNA: TGTGCCAGCAGCCACTCTAGCGGCCCCAGTCGGAATGAGCAGTTCTTC; CDR3: CASSHSSGPSRNEQFF
J: TRBJ2-5; size: .; D: .; V: TRBV11-2; DNA: TGTGCCAGCAGCTTGAACTGGGGTGAGACCCAGTACTTC; CDR3: CASSLNWGETQYF
J: TRBJ2-2; size: .; D: TRBD2; V: TRBV7-2; DNA: TGTGCCAGCAGCCGACTAGCGCGTGGGACCGGGGAGCTGTTTTTT; CDR3: CASSRLARGTGELFF
J: TRBJ2-7; size: .; D: .; V: TRBV6-5; DNA: TGTGCCAGCAGTTACGACGGGGCCGGGGTCGAGCAGTACTTC; CDR3: CASSYDGAGVEQYF
J: TRBJ2-5; size: .; D: TRBD2; V: TRBV19; DNA: TGTGCCTCAAACACTGACGGGACTAGCGAGGCGGAGACCCAGTACTTC; CDR3: CASNTDGTSEAETQYF
J: TRBJ2-5; size: few; D: .; V: TRBV6-2/TRBV6-3; DNA: TGTGCCAGCAGTAATCTAGCTTCCGAGACCCAGTACTTC; CDR3: CASSNLASETQYF
J: TRBJ1-5; size: .; D: .; V: TRBV12-3/TRBV12-4; DNA: TGTGCCAGCAGTTTAAGTCAGCCCCAGCATTTT; CDR3: CASSLSQPQHF
J: TRBJ2-5; size: few; D: TRBD2; V: TRBV7-2; DNA: TGTGCCAGCACCCCGGGGGGGGCGCGAGAGACCCAGTACTTC; CDR3: CASTPGGARETQYF
J: TRBJ1-6; size: .; D: .; V: TRBV2; DNA: TGTGCCAGCACCCAGGGCGGTAGCTCCTATAATTCACCCCTCCACTTT; CDR3: CASTQGGSSYNSPLHF
J: TRBJ2-7; size: .; D: TRBD2; V: TRBV20-1; DNA: TGCAGTGCTAGTGGGACTAGCGGGGACAGCTCCTACGAGCAGTACTTC; CDR3: CSASGTSGDSSYEQYF
J: TRBJ2-7; size: .; D: .; V: TRBV7-2; DNA: TGTGCCAGCAGCTTAAGGTTGGGGAACGTGGAGGAGCAGTACTTC; CDR3: CASSLRLGNVEEQYF
J: TRBJ2-5; size: few; D: TRBD2; V: TRBV7-9; DNA: TGTGCCAGCAGCAAAGCGGGGACTAGGGGAGAGACCCAGTACTTC; CDR3: CASSKAGTRGETQYF
J: TRBJ1-5; size: .; D: .; V: TRBV19; DNA: TGTGCCAGTAGTATGCTCTCCCGCAATCAGCCCCAGCATTTT; CDR3: CASSMLSRNQPQHF
J: TRBJ1-2; size: .; D: .; V: TRBV27; DNA: TGTGCCAGCAGTTTAGGGCGGTTCTATGGCTACACCTTC; CDR3: CASSLGRFYGYTF
J: TRBJ1-5; size: few; D: .; V: TRBV6-5; DNA: TGTGCCAGCAGTTACCGACGGGGGGGCAATCAGCCCCAGCATTTT; CDR3: CASSYRRGGNQPQHF
J: TRBJ1-1; size: few; D: .; V: TRBV12-3/TRBV12-4; DNA: TGTGCCAGCAGTTTGCGTCGCAACACTGAAGCTTTCTTT; CDR3: CASSLRRNTEAFF
J: TRBJ2-2; size: few; D: .; V: TRBV27; DNA: TGTGCCAGCAGTCTTTCGCTAGGGGTTCGGGCCACCGGGGAGCTGTTTTTT; CDR3: CASSLSLGVRATGELFF
J: TRBJ1-5; size: .; D: .; V: TRBV6-2/TRBV6-3; DNA: TGTGCCAGCAGCCGGCGACACCCTAATCAGCCCCAGCATTTT; CDR3: CASSRRHPNQPQHF
J: TRBJ1-5; size: .; D: .; V: TRBV2; DNA: TGTGCCAGCACCAAGGCCGCGGGGGGGCCGAAACAGCCCCAGCATTTT; CDR3: CASTKAAGGPKQPQHF
J: TRBJ2-3; size: .; D: .; V: TRBV6-2/TRBV6-3; DNA: TGTGCCAGCAGGCGTCCGGGGGCCACAGATACGCAGTATTTT; CDR3: CASRRPGATDTQYF
J: TRBJ1-6; size: .; D: TRBD1; V: TRBV30; DNA: TGTGCCTGGAGCGAGACAGGGCTCCATTCACCCCTCCACTTT; CDR3: CAWSETGLHSPLHF
J: TRBJ2-4; size: few; D: TRBD2; V: TRBV7-9; DNA: TGTGCCAGCAGCTTAGACGGGGGGATAGCCAAAAACATTCAGTACTTC; CDR3: CASSLDGGIAKNIQYF
J: TRBJ2-1; size: .; D: .; V: TRBV24-1; DNA: TGTGCCACCAGTGACCCACGGAGGACGGGGAATGAGCAGTTCTTC; CDR3: CATSDPRRTGNEQFF
J: TRBJ2-1; size: .; D: .; V: TRBV12-3/TRBV12-4; DNA: TGTGCCAGCAGTTCGGGGCTCCACAGGGTTATGAATGAGCAGTTCTTC; CDR3: CASSSGLHRVMNEQFF
J: TRBJ2-7; size: .; D: .; V: TRBV28; DNA: TGTGCCAGCACCGTCCTGCCTTCCGGTGAGCAGTACTTC; CDR3: CASTVLPSGEQYF
J: TRBJ1-1; size: .; D: TRBD1; V: TRBV7-3; DNA: TGTGCCAGCAGCTCCTCGTGGACAGGGGTGAACACTGAAGCTTTCTTT; CDR3: CASSSSWTGVNTEAFF
J: TRBJ1-1; size: .; D: .; V: TRBV19; DNA: TGTGCCAGTAGTGCACGGCAGGGAAAGGACACTGAAGCTTTCTTT; CDR3: CASSARQGKDTEAFF
J: TRBJ1-2; size: once; D: .; V: TRBV7-9; DNA: TGTGCCAGCAGCTTAGCGGGGGGCAACTATGGCTACACCTTC; CDR3: CASSLAGGNYGYTF
J: TRBJ2-6; size: once; D: .; V: TRBV14; DNA: TGTGCCAGCAGCCAAGTTTTTGGGCCCCTAGTCGGGGCCAACGTCCTGACTTTC; CDR3: CASSQVFGPLVGANVLTF
J: TRBJ1-5; size: few; D: TRBD1; V: TRBV19; DNA: TGTGCCAGCAGGGGGCGAGTCAATCAGCCCCAGCATTTT; CDR3: CASRGRVNQPQHF
J: TRBJ1-6; size: few; D: .; V: TRBV7-8; DNA: TGTGCCAGCAGCTTTGGGACCACAGATTCACCCCTCCACTTT; CDR3: CASSFGTTDSPLHF
J: TRBJ2-5; size: .; D: .; V: TRBV28; DNA: TGTGCCAGCAGTTTATCTGGGACCCAGTACTTC; CDR3: CASSLSGTQYF
J: TRBJ2-1; size: medium-sized; D: TRBD2; V: TRBV7-2; DNA: TGTGCCAGCAGCTTTTTCGGCGGGAGGGGCTACAATGAGCAGTTCTTC; CDR3: CASSFFGGRGYNEQFF
J: TRBJ1-1; size: few; D: TRBD1; V: TRBV19; DNA: TGTGCCAGTAGTCCTCCCTGGGGGGACAGGGGGCTCAACACTGAAGCTTTCTTT; CDR3: CASSPPWGDRGLNTEAFF
J: TRBJ2-2; size: few; D: TRBD2; V: TRBV7-6; DNA: TGTGCCAGCAGCCAACTAGCGGGAGGGTCGGGCGGGGAGCTGTTTTTT; CDR3: CASSQLAGGSGGELFF
J: TRBJ2-5; size: .; D: TRBD2; V: TRBV6-1; DNA: TGTGCCAGCCAAAGCGGGAGGAGGTCCGGAGAGACCCAGTACTTC; CDR3: CASQSGRRSGETQYF
J: TRBJ2-1; size: few; D: .; V: TRBV6-2/TRBV6-3; DNA: TGTGCCAGCGGCTCCAATGAGCAGTTCTTC; CDR3: CASGSNEQFF
J: TRBJ1-5; size: .; D: .; V: TRBV7-2; DNA: TGTGCCAGCAGCTTAGCCCCGGGACTGGGCGAGTTGTCCCAGCATTTT; CDR3: CASSLAPGLGELSQHF
J: TRBJ2-1; size: .; D: .; V: TRBV6-1; DNA: TGTGCCAGCACCAAAACAGGGGGGGCTGGGAATGAGCAGTTCTTC; CDR3: CASTKTGGAGNEQFF
J: TRBJ1-5; size: .; D: TRBD1; V: TRBV19; DNA: TGTGCCAGTAGTACCACAGGGGGCGGAAGCAATCAGCCCCAGCATTTT; CDR3: CASSTTGGGSNQPQHF
J: TRBJ1-6; size: .; D: .; V: TRBV21-1; DNA: TGTGCCAGCAGCAAAGAGGTACAGAACCGTGCGGATAATTCACCCCTCCACTTT; CDR3: CASSKEVQNRADNSPLHF
J: TRBJ1-3; size: few; D: .; V: TRBV6-1; DNA: TGTGCCAGCAGTCGAGACTCATCGGGCCTCGAGAGAAACACCATATATTTT; CDR3: CASSRDSSGLERNTIYF
J: TRBJ2-5; size: medium-sized; D: .; V: TRBV30; DNA: TGTGCCTGGAGTGTTCTCGAGACCCAGTACTTC; CDR3: CAWSVLETQYF
J: TRBJ1-1; size: few; D: .; V: TRBV28; DNA: TGTGCCAGCAGTGGACAGATGAACACTGAAGCTTTCTTT; CDR3: CASSGQMNTEAFF
J: TRBJ2-7; size: once; D: TRBD2; V: TRBV5-5; DNA: TGTGCCAGCAGCTTTAGCGGGACGGACTACGAGCAGTACTTC; CDR3: CASSFSGTDYEQYF
J: TRBJ1-6; size: medium-sized; D: .; V: TRBV7-2; DNA: TGTGCCAGCAGCATCCAGACCCGGGGGCATAATTCACCCCTCCACTTT; CDR3: CASSIQTRGHNSPLHF
J: TRBJ2-5; size: .; D: TRBD1; V: TRBV9; DNA: TGTGCCAGCAGCGTAAGGGGGCTCGAGACCCAGTACTTC; CDR3: CASSVRGLETQYF
J: TRBJ2-1; size: .; D: .; V: TRBV28; DNA: TGTGCCAGCAGTTTGTTGGACAATGAGCAGTTCTTC; CDR3: CASSLLDNEQFF
J: TRBJ2-3; size: .; D: .; V: TRBV28; DNA: TGTGCCAGCAGCCCTAAGGGGCGAAGAGGAGATACGCAGTATTTT; CDR3: CASSPKGRRGDTQYF
J: TRBJ1-1; size: .; D: .; V: TRBV12-3/TRBV12-4; DNA: TGTGCCAGCAGTTGGGTACAGGTCTACACTGAAGCTTTCTTT; CDR3: CASSWVQVYTEAFF
J: TRBJ1-4; size: few; D: .; V: TRBV6-1; DNA: TGTGCCAGCAGCCGCGGGGTCGGTGAAAAACTGTTTTTT; CDR3: CASSRGVGEKLFF
J: TRBJ1-1; size: .; D: .; V: TRBV20-1; DNA: TGCAGTGCTAGAGTGGGGCTCTGGAAGACTGAAGCTTTCTTT; CDR3: CSARVGLWKTEAFF
J: TRBJ1-2; size: .; D: TRBD1; V: TRBV18; DNA: TGTGCCAGCTCACCGGACAGGGTCAACTATGGCTACACCTTC; CDR3: CASSPDRVNYGYTF
J: TRBJ2-1; size: .; D: .; V: TRBV7-2; DNA: TGTGCCAGCAGCCGCGGGGCCAACAATGAGCAGTTCTTC; CDR3: CASSRGANNEQFF
J: TRBJ2-1; size: .; D: TRBD1; V: TRBV5-1; DNA: TGCGCCAGCAGCTTGGGGACAGGGAACTACAATGAGCAGTTCTTC; CDR3: CASSLGTGNYNEQFF